A selection of T cell receptor beta chains follows, all from one sample in a study of blood T cell repertoires in COVID-19. Only in-frame clones appear in the TCRdb table, and some are missing; sequencing was by immunoSEQ multiplex PCR. The sample carries approximately 250,000 clones, around 83% recorded once. The sample comprised peripheral blood. These receptors all stem from a woman in her fifties or sixties with acute or convalescent COVID-19. The conserved cysteine and the conserved F or W are not part of the CDR3 here. A D gene is named only where the DNA matches it firmly.

>TRBJ2-3|TRBD2|TRBV5-6|13
ASSFAGVTTDTQY
>TRBJ1-5|NA|TRBV7-9|11
ASSLGQYGPQH
>TRBJ2-2|NA|TRBV25-1|11
ASRNRVGGELF
>TRBJ1-6|NA|TRBV19|13
ASSVGGDGLSPLH
>TRBJ2-5|NA|TRBV2|8
ASLGETQY
>TRBJ1-6|NA|TRBV30|14
AWSSFTSSYNSPLH
>TRBJ1-5|TRBD1|TRBV6-2/TRBV6-3|12
ASSFGQGNQPQH
>TRBJ2-2|NA|TRBV27|10
ASSAGTGELF
>TRBJ1-5|TRBD1|TRBV7-8|16
ASSLAWGGQGLGQPQH
>TRBJ2-1|TRBD2|TRBV6-4|11
ASSELAGNEQF
>TRBJ2-2|NA|TRBV2|13
ASSDLIRNTGELF
>TRBJ2-7|NA|TRBV4-2|12
ASRGSEGPYEQY
>TRBJ2-7|NA|TRBV7-2|15
ASSLALVGPDSYEQY
>TRBJ2-7|NA|TRBV19|14
ASRQSGSGDSYEQY
>TRBJ2-2|TRBD2|TRBV6-5|13
ASKTRGGDTGELF
>TRBJ1-2|NA|TRBV5-1|16
ASSLSRETFFPNYGYT
>TRBJ2-3|NA|TRBV15|13
ATSRAGVGTDTQY
>TRBJ1-1|TRBD1|TRBV20-1|9
SDTQGREAF
>TRBJ2-1|TRBD2|TRBV7-6|14
ASSSLTSGIGNEQF
>TRBJ2-1|TRBD2|TRBV7-2|13
ASPSYRGVYNEQF
>TRBJ2-7|NA|TRBV28|11
ASSSRRAYEQY
>TRBJ1-3|TRBD1|TRBV28|13
ASRPPRGDLGTIY
>TRBJ1-2|NA|TRBV4-1|11
ASSQDSSGGYT
>TRBJ2-7|NA|TRBV11-1|12
ASSPERASYEQY
>TRBJ1-2|NA|TRBV3-1/TRBV3-2|10
ASSQGQGGYT
>TRBJ1-1|NA|TRBV7-2|11
ASSLFPDTEAF